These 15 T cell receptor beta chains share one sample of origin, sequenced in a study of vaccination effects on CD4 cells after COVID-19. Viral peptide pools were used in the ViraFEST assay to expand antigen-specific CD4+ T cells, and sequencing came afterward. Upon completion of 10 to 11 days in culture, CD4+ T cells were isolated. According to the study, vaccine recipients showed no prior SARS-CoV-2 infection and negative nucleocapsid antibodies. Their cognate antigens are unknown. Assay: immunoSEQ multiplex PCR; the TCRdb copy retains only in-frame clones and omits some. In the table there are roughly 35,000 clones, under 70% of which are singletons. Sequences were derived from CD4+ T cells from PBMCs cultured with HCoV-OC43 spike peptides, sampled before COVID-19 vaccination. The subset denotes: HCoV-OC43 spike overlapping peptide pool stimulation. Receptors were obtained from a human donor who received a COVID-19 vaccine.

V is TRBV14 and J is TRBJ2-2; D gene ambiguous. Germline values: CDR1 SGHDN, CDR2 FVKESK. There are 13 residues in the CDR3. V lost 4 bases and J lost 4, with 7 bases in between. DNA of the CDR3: TGTGCCAGCAGCCGTGACCTCACCGGGGAGCTGTTTTTT. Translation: CASSRDLTGELFF.

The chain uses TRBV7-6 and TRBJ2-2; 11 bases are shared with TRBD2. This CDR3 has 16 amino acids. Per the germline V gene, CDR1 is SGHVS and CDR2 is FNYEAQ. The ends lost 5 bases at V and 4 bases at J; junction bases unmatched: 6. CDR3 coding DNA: TGTGCCAGCAGCCCAGGTGGGACTAGCGGCACCGGGGAGCTGTTTTTT. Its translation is CASSPGGTSGTGELFF. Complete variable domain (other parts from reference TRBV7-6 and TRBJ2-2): GAGVSQSPRYKVTKRGQDVALRCDPISGHVSLYWYRQALGQGPEFLTYFNYEAQQDKSGLPNDRFSAERPEGSISTLTIQRTEQRDSAMYRCASSPGGTSGTGELFFGEGSRLTVL.

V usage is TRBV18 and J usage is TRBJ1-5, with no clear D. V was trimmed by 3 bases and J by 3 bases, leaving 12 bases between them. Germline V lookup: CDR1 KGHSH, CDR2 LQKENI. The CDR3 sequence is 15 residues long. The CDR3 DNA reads TGTGCCAGCTCACCGCAGACGGTTAACAATCAGCCCCAGCATTTT. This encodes CASSPQTVNNQPQHF.

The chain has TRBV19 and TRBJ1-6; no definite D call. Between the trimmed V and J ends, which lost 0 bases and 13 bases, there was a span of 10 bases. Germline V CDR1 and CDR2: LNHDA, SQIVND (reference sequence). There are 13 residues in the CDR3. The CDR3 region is CASSIDRTSPLHF. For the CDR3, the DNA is TGTGCCAGTAGTATAGACAGAACGTCGCCCCTCCACTTT.

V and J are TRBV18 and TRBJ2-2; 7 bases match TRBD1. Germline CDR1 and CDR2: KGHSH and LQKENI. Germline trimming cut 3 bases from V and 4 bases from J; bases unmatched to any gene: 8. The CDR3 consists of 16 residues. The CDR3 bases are TGTGCCAGCTCACCGGGACAGCCCGAGGGCACCGGGGAGCTGTTTTTT. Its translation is CASSPGQPEGTGELFF.

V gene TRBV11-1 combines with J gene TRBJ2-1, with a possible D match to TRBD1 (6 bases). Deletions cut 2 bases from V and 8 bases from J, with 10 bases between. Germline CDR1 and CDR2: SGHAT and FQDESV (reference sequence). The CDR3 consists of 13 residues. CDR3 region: CASSLHRDDEQFF. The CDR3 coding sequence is TGTGCCAGCAGCTTACACAGGGATGATGAGCAGTTCTTC. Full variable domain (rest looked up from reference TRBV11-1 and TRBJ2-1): EAEVAQSPRYKITEKSQAVAFWCDPISGHATLYWYRQILGQGPELLVQFQDESVVDDSQLPKDRFSAERLKGVDSTLKIQPAELGDSAMYLCASSLHRDDEQFFGPGTRLTVL.

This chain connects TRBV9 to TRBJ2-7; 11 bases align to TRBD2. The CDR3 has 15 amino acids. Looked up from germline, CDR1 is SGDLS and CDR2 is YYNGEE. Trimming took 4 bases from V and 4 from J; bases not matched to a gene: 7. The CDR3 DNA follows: TGTGCCAGCAGCCCCCCCACTAGCGGGAGTTACGAGCAGTACTTC. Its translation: CASSPPTSGSYEQYF.

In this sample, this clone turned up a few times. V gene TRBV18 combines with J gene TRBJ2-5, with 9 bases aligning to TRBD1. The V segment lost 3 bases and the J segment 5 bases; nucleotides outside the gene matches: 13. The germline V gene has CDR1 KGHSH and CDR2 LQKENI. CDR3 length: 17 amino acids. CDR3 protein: CASSPRLVTGGTETQYF. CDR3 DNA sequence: TGTGCCAGCTCACCCCGGCTCGTGACAGGGGGTACGGAGACCCAGTACTTC.

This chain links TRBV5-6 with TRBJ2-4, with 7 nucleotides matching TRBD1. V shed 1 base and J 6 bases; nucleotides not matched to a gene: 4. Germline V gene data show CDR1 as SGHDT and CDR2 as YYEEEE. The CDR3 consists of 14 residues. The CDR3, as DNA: TGTGCCAGCAGCTTGACAGGGGTTGTAAACATTCAGTACTTC. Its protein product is CASSLTGVVNIQYF.

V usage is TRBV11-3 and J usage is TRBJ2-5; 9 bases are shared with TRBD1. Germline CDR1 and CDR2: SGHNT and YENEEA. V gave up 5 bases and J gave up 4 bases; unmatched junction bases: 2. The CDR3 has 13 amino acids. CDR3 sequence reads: CASSPGQGETQYF. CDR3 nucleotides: TGTGCCAGCAGCCCGGGACAGGGAGAGACCCAGTACTTC. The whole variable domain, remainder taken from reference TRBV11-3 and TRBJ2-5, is EAGVVQSPRYKIIEKKQPVAFWCNPISGHNTLYWYLQNLGQGPELLIRYENEEAVDDSQLPKDRFSAERLKGVDSTLKIQPAELGDSAVYLCASSPGQGETQYFGPGTRLLVL.

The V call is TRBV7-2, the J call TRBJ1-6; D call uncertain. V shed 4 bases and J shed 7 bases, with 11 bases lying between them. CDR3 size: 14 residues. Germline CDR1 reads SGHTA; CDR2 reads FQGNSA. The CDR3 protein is CASSSRLSNSPLHF. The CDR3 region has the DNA TGTGCCAGCAGCTCGCGGCTAAGCAATTCACCCCTCCACTTT.

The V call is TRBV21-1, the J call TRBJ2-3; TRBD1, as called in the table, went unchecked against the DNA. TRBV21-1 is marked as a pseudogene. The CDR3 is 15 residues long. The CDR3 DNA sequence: TGTGCCAGCAGGCCGCCACAGGGAAACACAGATACGCAGTATTTT. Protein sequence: CASRPPQGNTDTQYF.

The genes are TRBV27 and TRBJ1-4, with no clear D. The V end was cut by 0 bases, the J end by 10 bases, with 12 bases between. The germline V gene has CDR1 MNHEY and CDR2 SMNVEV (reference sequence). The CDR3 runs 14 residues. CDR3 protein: CASSLSRDFVKLFF. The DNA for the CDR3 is TGTGCCAGCAGTTTATCGCGGGATTTTGTAAAACTGTTTTTT.

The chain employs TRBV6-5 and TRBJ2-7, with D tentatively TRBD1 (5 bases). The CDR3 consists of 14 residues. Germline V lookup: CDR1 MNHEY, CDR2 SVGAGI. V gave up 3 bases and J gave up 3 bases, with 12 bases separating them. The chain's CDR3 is CASSYLQGGYEQYF. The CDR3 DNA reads TGTGCCAGCAGTTATCTGCAGGGTGGCTACGAGCAGTACTTC.

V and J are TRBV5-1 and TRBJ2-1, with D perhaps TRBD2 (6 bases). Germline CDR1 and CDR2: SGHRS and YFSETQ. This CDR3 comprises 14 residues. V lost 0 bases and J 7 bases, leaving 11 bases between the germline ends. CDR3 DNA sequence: TGCGCCAGCAGCTTGGTGGCGGGGAAGAATGAGCAGTTCTTC. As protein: CASSLVAGKNEQFF.